Presented here are 28 T cell receptor beta chains from one specimen sequenced in a study of blood T cells in healthy people across ages. Primers used in a second PCR of roughly 6 to 11 cycles were a sample-barcoded 5' primer and a J-beta primer mix. Using its own MiXCR run on the 5' RACE reads, TCRdb lists one record per CDR3 protein. The sample lists fewer than 2,000,000 distinct CDR3 sequences, about 39% occurring once. The sequencing sample was made of blood. The origin of the receptors is a human donor in good health.

The CDR3 nucleotides are TGTGCCAGCAGCCGACAGAGCCACTACGAGCAGTACTTC. It is translated as CASSRQSHYEQYF. The chain uses TRBV28 and TRBJ2-7; D is possibly TRBD1 (5 bases). The V and J ends lost 6 bases and 3 bases respectively, with 12 bases between them. The CDR3 runs to 13 residues. Germline CDR1 MDHEN, CDR2 SYDVKM.

The gene calls are TRBV28 and TRBJ1-2; 8 nucleotides agree with TRBD1. Germline loops: CDR1 MDHEN, CDR2 SYDVKM. V lost 4 bases, J lost 5 bases, and 15 bases stayed unmatched. There are 17 residues in the CDR3. The CDR3 nucleotides read TGTGCCAGCAGTTGTCTGGACAGGGAGGTTTGCCAATATGGCTACACCTTC. Translated: CASSCLDREVCQYGYTF.

A few counts support this clonotype. At one end, the junction sequence differs from germline, possibly due to a read error. V usage is TRBV4-3 and J usage is TRBJ2-7; 9 bases fit TRBD1. This CDR3 contains 20 residues. CDR1 LGHNA and CDR2 YSLEER come from the germline V gene. In DNA, the CDR3 is TGCGCCAGCAGCGATGCCGTGTCCGCGGGACAGGGTGATCCTTCCTGCGAGCAGTACTTC. This sequence encodes CASSDAVSAGQGDPSCEQYF.

The chain uses TRBV7-3 and TRBJ2-3, with TRBD1 matching 7 bases. Germline CDR1 and CDR2: SGHTA and FQGTGA. Trimming at V came to 5 bases and at J to 0 bases, leaving 8 bases not matched to a gene. This CDR3 comprises 16 residues. The CDR3 bases are TGTGCCAGCAGCCTCATTCCCAGGGGGAGCACAGATACGCAGTATTTT. Translating it yields CASSLIPRGSTDTQYF.

This sequence joins TRBV15 and TRBJ2-5; TRBD2 aligns across 10 bases. The CDR3 length is 17 residues. Losses at the gene ends were 1 base for V and 1 base for J; bases not matched to a gene: 6. Looked up from germline, CDR1 is LNHNV and CDR2 is YYDKDF (reference sequence). CDR3 nucleotide sequence: TGTGCCACCAGCAGAGCTCGGATAGCGGGGGGCCAAGAGACCCAGTACTTC. Its protein product is CATSRARIAGGQETQYF.

There are a few counts of this clonotype. This chain links TRBV5-1 with TRBJ2-3; D gene unclear. This CDR3 has 14 residues. Germline CDR1 reads SGHRS; CDR2 reads YFSETQ. Between the trimmed V and J ends, which lost 0 bases and 5 bases, there was a span of 10 bases. CDR3 sequence reads: CASSLESSVDTQYF. In nucleotides, the CDR3 is TGCGCCAGCAGCTTGGAGTCTTCGGTAGATACGCAGTATTTT.

This clonotype appeared a few times. This sequence joins TRBV7-2 and TRBJ2-1; 10 nucleotides align to TRBD2. The ends lost 2 bases at V and 10 bases at J; junction bases unmatched: 14. CDR1 SGHTA and CDR2 FQGNSA come from the germline V gene. The length of the CDR3 is 17 residues. CDR3 loop: CASSLRAGAGGPWEQFF. The CDR3 DNA follows: TGTGCCAGCAGCTTAAGGGCAGGAGCGGGGGGGCCTTGGGAGCAGTTCTTC.

V and J are TRBV6-5 and TRBJ1-1, with D perhaps matching TRBD1 (5 bases). The V and J ends lost 5 bases and 6 bases respectively, with 16 bases between them. Germline V gives CDR1 MNHEY, CDR2 SVGAGI. This CDR3 spans 14 amino acids. The CDR3 sequence: CASSPTGVSAEAFF. CDR3 in DNA: TGTGCCAGCAGTCCCACGGGGGTAAGCGCTGAAGCTTTCTTT.

This clonotype was observed many times. The rearrangement uses TRBV7-2 and TRBJ1-5; a possible D gene is TRBD1 (5 bases). Trimming shortened V by 1 base and J by 2 bases, and 12 bases separated the two germline ends. CDR3 length: 16 residues. Germline values: CDR1 SGHTA, CDR2 FQGNSA. CDR3 sequence reads: CASSLGRAARNQPQHF. The CDR3 bases are TGTGCCAGCAGCTTAGGCAGGGCGGCACGCAATCAGCCCCAGCATTTT.

There are a few counts of this clonotype. The chain is built from TRBV12-3 or TRBV12-4 and TRBJ1-2; D uncertain. The CDR3 is made up of 17 amino acids. Trimming removed 2 bases at V and 8 bases at J, with 24 bases between. CDR3 region: CASSLSSGEGLDFGYTF. Here the CDR3 DNA reads TGTGCCAGCAGTTTAAGCTCTGGGGAGGGTCTGGATTTCGGCTACACCTTC.

In its sample, this clonotype was seen a few times. The rearrangement joins TRBV11-2 to TRBJ2-7; 16 bases are shared with TRBD2. This CDR3 comprises 21 residues. V was pared by 2 bases and J by 3 bases, with 16 bases of the junction left unmatched. The germline gives CDR1 SGHAT, CDR2 FQNNGV. Here the CDR3 reads CASSLKVESGTSGGAHYEQYF. The DNA for the CDR3 is TGTGCCAGCAGCTTAAAGGTCGAGTCGGGGACTAGCGGGGGGGCCCACTACGAGCAGTACTTC. The full variable domain, its missing parts supplied by reference TRBV11-2 and TRBJ2-7, is EAGVAQSPRYKIIEKRQSVAFWCNPISGHATLYWYQQILGQGPKLLIQFQNNGVVDDSQLPKDRFSAERLKGVDSTLKIQPAKLEDSAVYLCASSLKVESGTSGGAHYEQYFGPGTRLTVT.

This clonotype was counted only a few times. The chain combines TRBV7-2 with TRBJ2-5; 11 bases fit TRBD2. This CDR3 comprises 15 residues. Germline loops: CDR1 SGHTA, CDR2 FQGNSA. V gave up 7 bases and J gave up 5 bases; unmatched junction bases: 9. CDR3 loop: CASKDPGLAAETQYF. The CDR3 region has the DNA TGTGCCAGCAAGGACCCGGGACTAGCGGCGGAGACCCAGTACTTC.

The chain is built from TRBV20-1 and TRBJ1-2; D is possibly TRBD1 (5 bases). V was shortened by 5 bases and J by 4 bases, with 11 bases between the two germline ends. This CDR3 is 12 amino acids long. Germline V CDR1 and CDR2: DFQATT, SNEGSKA (reference sequence). CDR3: CSAAGLRYGYTF. In DNA, the CDR3 is TGCAGTGCTGCGGGACTGCGCTATGGCTACACCTTC.

This clonotype was seen more than once but under ten times. V usage is TRBV29-1 and J usage is TRBJ1-1; D possibly corresponds to TRBD1 (6 bases). Trimming removed 3 bases at V and 5 bases at J, with 13 bases between. The CDR3 contains 13 residues. From germline, CDR1 is SQVTM and CDR2 ANQGSEA. CDR3 amino acids: CSVDSRTDTEAFF. The DNA for the CDR3 is TGCAGCGTTGATTCCCGGACAGATACTGAAGCTTTCTTT.

This clonotype was counted between two and nine times. V usage is TRBV12-3 or TRBV12-4 and J usage is TRBJ2-5; no reliable D call. This CDR3 is 11 amino acids long. Trimming stripped 5 bases from V and 9 bases from J, with 10 bases between. The chain's CDR3 is CASSQEWSQYF. The CDR3 coding sequence is TGTGCCAGCAGTCAAGAGTGGTCCCAGTACTTC.

This clonotype was seen at least ten times. The J gene is TRBJ1-2, the V gene TRBV12-3 or TRBV12-4; 9 bases match TRBD1. This CDR3 is 13 amino acids long. The V gene end was trimmed by 1 base and the J gene end by 7 bases; junction bases not matched to a gene: 1. The CDR3 protein is CASSLGQGGGYTF. CDR3 nucleotide sequence: TGTGCCAGCAGTTTAGGACAGGGGGGTGGCTACACCTTC.

This clonotype was recorded at least ten times. This chain links TRBV29-1 with TRBJ1-2; D is uncertain. The germline CDR1 and CDR2 sequences are SQVTM and ANQGSEA. With 4 bases removed from V and 5 bases from J, the gap between germline ends came to 17 bases. The CDR3 is 14 residues long. This CDR3 is CSVGVQAEFYGYTF. The CDR3, as DNA: TGCAGCGTTGGAGTGCAGGCTGAGTTTTATGGCTACACCTTC.

This clonotype was seen more than once but under ten times. The J gene is TRBJ1-2, the V gene TRBV20-1; no firm D call. The CDR3 runs to 13 residues. V was cut by 0 bases and J by 6 bases, with 11 bases left in between. Germline CDR1 reads DFQATT; CDR2 reads SNEGSKA (reference sequence). The CDR3 here is CSARDRRRNGYTF. In nucleotides, the CDR3 is TGCAGTGCTAGAGATCGGCGGAGAAATGGCTACACCTTC.

The chain recombines TRBV24-1 with TRBJ2-3; no clear D gene. Deletions cut 9 bases from V and 1 base from J, with 10 bases between. From germline, CDR1 is KGHDR and CDR2 SFDVKD. This CDR3 comprises 13 residues. In DNA, the CDR3 is TGTGCCACCGCCGATAGACGCACAGATACGCAGTATTTT. Translated: CATADRRTDTQYF.

This clonotype was seen more than once but under ten times. The V and J genes are TRBV5-1 and TRBJ2-7, with 8 bases lining up with TRBD1. The trim removed 4 bases at V and 2 bases at J, leaving 14 bases unmatched. The CDR3 runs to 17 residues. CDR1 is SGHRS and CDR2 is YFSETQ in the germline V gene. CDR3 protein: CASSPGETGENTYEQYF. The CDR3 DNA follows: TGCGCCAGCAGCCCCGGGGAGACAGGGGAGAACACCTACGAGCAGTACTTC.

The gene calls are TRBV28 and TRBJ1-2; D ambiguous. This CDR3 contains 12 residues. Per the germline V gene, CDR1 is MDHEN and CDR2 is SYDVKM. V lost 3 bases and J 8 bases, leaving 10 bases between the germline ends. CDR3 sequence (DNA): TGTGCCAGCAGTTTCGCTCGGGAGGGCTACACCTTC. This sequence encodes CASSFAREGYTF.

This clonotype was detected only a few times. This rearrangement joins TRBV12-3 or TRBV12-4 to TRBJ1-1; D is possibly TRBD1 (5 bases). V was shortened by 6 bases and J by 7 bases, with 12 bases between the two germline ends. The CDR3 totals 12 residues. The CDR3 reads CASRMFGGEAFF. For the CDR3, the DNA is TGTGCCAGCAGAATGTTTGGGGGTGAAGCTTTCTTT.

V usage is TRBV6-5 and J usage is TRBJ1-4; D possibly corresponds to TRBD1 (5 bases). The V gene lost 10 bases and the J gene lost 6 bases, with 18 bases spanning the gap. This CDR3 is 14 amino acids long. Germline CDR1 reads MNHEY; CDR2 reads SVGAGI. The CDR3 nucleotides read TGTGCCACCACGGGGGGACGGAGAGATGAAAAACTGTTTTTT. This sequence encodes CATTGGRRDEKLFF.

Turning to this clonotype: One end of the junction is discordant with germline, which a read error may explain. The V gene is TRBV7-9, the J gene TRBJ2-2; D may be TRBD2 (5 bases). CDR1 is SEHNR, CDR2 FQNEAQ, per germline (reference sequence). The length of the CDR3 is 11 residues. This CDR3 reads CASTESGERFF. CDR3 nucleotide sequence: TGTGCCAGCACCGAATCCGGGGAGCGGTTTTTT.

This clonotype turned up a few times. The chain links TRBV6-2 or TRBV6-3 to TRBJ1-5, with D tentatively TRBD1 (6 bases). V lost 4 bases and J 15 bases, leaving 19 bases between the germline ends. The CDR3 is 13 residues long. In germline, CDR1 is MNHEY, CDR2 SVGEGT. The CDR3 here is CASSFYPGQPWHF. As DNA, the CDR3 is TGTGCCAGCAGTTTTTACCCTGGACAGCCCTGGCATTTT.

This clonotype was counted a few times. The chain couples TRBV20-1 to TRBJ2-5, with a weak D call TRBD2 (6 bases). The J call could be wrong; TRBJ2-7 is a better fit for the DNA end. Germline V gene data show CDR1 as DFQATT and CDR2 as SNEGSKA (reference sequence). The CDR3 totals 15 residues. The CDR3 reads CSAKDPGVPQYEQYF. The CDR3 DNA follows: TGCAGTGCTAAAGACCCGGGAGTACCGCAATACGAGCAGTACTTC.

This chain links TRBV2 with TRBJ1-5; TRBD1 is a possible D gene (5 bases). The V gene lost 3 bases and the J gene lost 0 bases, with 9 bases spanning the gap. Germline lookup yields CDR1 SNHLY and CDR2 FYNNEI. This CDR3 contains 15 residues. CDR3 sequence: CASSETTVSNQPQHF. DNA for the CDR3: TGTGCCAGCAGTGAGACGACAGTTAGCAATCAGCCCCAGCATTTT.

The chain is built from TRBV20-1 and TRBJ2-5; unclear D gene. The length of the CDR3 is 19 residues. Germline-derived CDR1 and CDR2 are DFQATT and SNEGSKA (reference sequence). V gave up 0 bases and J gave up 0 bases, with 23 bases separating them. The CDR3 region has the DNA TGCAGTGCTAGAGATCCCAACCCCGGTCCTGGGTTTTACCAAGAGACCCAGTACTTC. It encodes CSARDPNPGPGFYQETQYF.